This is a list of T cell receptor beta chains from one sample in a study of blood T cell repertoires in COVID-19. Method: immunoSEQ multiplex PCR; TCRdb's copy keeps in-frame clones and lacks some. The sample shows 120,000 or so clones, 65% to 85% of them seen only once. The sample was peripheral blood. The receptors come from an older woman with acute or convalescent COVID-19. The CDR3 runs from the conserved cysteine through the conserved F or W. The D gene is left open where the match is weak. Some rows mark clone size as missing; the rest say once, few, many or name a class of expanded clone.

clone_size j_call d_call v_call cdr3_aa cdr3_nt
- TRBJ2-2 - TRBV6-5 CASRARNTGELFF TGTGCCAGCAGGGCCAGGAACACCGGGGAGCTGTTTTTT
- TRBJ2-2 - TRBV7-9 CASSPLRGELFF TGTGCCAGCAGCCCCCTACGTGGGGAGCTGTTTTTT
- TRBJ2-7 TRBD1 TRBV28 CASRVPGTGVNEQYF TGTGCCAGCAGGGTACCCGGGACAGGGGTGAACGAGCAGTACTTC
- TRBJ1-1 TRBD1 TRBV29-1 CSVYRDRGGTEAFF TGCAGCGTTTACCGGGACAGGGGTGGAACTGAAGCTTTCTTT
- TRBJ1-2 TRBD1 TRBV6-2/TRBV6-3 CASSLNRGSDGYTF TGTGCCAGCAGTTTAAACAGGGGTTCGGATGGCTACACCTTC
- TRBJ2-6 - TRBV21-1 CASSTNITGNGANVLTF TGTGCCAGCAGCACCAACATCACAGGTAACGGGGCCAACGTCCTGACTTTC
few TRBJ1-1 - TRBV27 CASSSHRDGNTEAFF TGTGCCAGCAGTTCCCACAGGGATGGTAACACTGAAGCTTTCTTT
- TRBJ1-4 - TRBV18 CASSPSYRTTNEKLFF TGTGCCAGCTCACCAAGCTACAGAACAACTAATGAAAAACTGTTTTTT
- TRBJ2-1 TRBD1 TRBV7-9 CASSPDGTGSPNEQFF TGTGCCAGCAGCCCTGACGGGACAGGGAGTCCCAATGAGCAGTTCTTC
- TRBJ1-3 - TRBV20-1 CSASGGGDTIYF TGCAGTGCTAGTGGGGGCGGGGACACCATATATTTT
few TRBJ1-1 - TRBV27 CASSVRAGMNTEAFF TGTGCCAGCTCGGTTCGGGCAGGGATGAACACTGAAGCTTTCTTT
- TRBJ1-1 TRBD1 TRBV10-3 CAISEGQRNTEAFF TGTGCCATCAGCGAGGGACAGAGGAACACTGAAGCTTTCTTT
- TRBJ1-3 TRBD1 TRBV6-5 CASRPTGDSGNTIYF TGTGCCAGCAGACCTACAGGGGACTCTGGAAACACCATATATTTT
- TRBJ1-3 - TRBV7-8 CASSLTGIPSGNTIYF TGTGCCAGCAGCTTGACCGGGATACCCTCTGGAAACACCATATATTTT
- TRBJ1-5 TRBD1 TRBV3-1/TRBV3-2 CASSGTASQPQHF TGTGCCAGCAGCGGGACAGCTAGCCAGCCCCAGCATTTT
- TRBJ2-1 TRBD1 TRBV15 CATSRQGETYNEQFF TGTGCCACCAGCAGGCAGGGGGAGACCTACAATGAGCAGTTCTTC
- TRBJ2-3 TRBD2 TRBV9 CASSVDLAGGDTQYF TGTGCCAGCAGCGTAGATCTAGCGGGGGGAGATACGCAGTATTTT
- TRBJ1-6 TRBD1 TRBV4-3 CASSQAGQEWPLHF TGCGCCAGCAGCCAAGCGGGACAGGAGTGGCCCCTCCACTTT
few TRBJ1-1 TRBD1 TRBV19 CAKDRGHTEAFF TGTGCCAAGGACAGGGGTCACACTGAAGCTTTCTTT
- TRBJ1-6 - TRBV11-1 CASSLDGARSPLHF TGTGCCAGCAGCTTAGATGGGGCGCGTTCACCCCTCCACTTT
- TRBJ2-6 TRBD2 TRBV6-2/TRBV6-3 CASSPRTSGGALSSGANVLTF TGTGCCAGCAGCCCCCGGACTAGCGGGGGGGCTTTGTCCTCCGGGGCCAACGTCCTGACTTTC
few TRBJ2-5 TRBD2 TRBV7-8 CASSPLRAGGGRETQYF TGTGCCAGCAGCCCCTTACGGGCGGGCGGGGGACGGGAGACCCAGTACTTC